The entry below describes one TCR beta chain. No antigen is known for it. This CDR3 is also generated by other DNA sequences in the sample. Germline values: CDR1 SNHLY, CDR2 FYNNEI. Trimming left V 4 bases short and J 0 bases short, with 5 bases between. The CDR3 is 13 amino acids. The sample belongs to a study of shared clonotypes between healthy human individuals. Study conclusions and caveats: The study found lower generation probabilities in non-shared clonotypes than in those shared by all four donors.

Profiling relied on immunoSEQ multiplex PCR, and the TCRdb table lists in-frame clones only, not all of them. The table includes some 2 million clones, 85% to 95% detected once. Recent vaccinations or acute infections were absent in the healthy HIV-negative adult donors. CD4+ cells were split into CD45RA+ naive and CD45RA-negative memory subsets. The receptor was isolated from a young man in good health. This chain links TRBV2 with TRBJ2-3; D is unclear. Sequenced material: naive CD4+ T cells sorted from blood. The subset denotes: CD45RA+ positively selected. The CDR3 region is CASSADSTDTQYF. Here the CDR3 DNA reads TGTGCCAGCAGTGCTGATAGCACAGATACGCAGTATTTT.